This T cell receptor (beta chain) was retrieved from a study of blood T cell repertoires in COVID-19 (dated by TCRdb to between 2020 and 2021). Concerning the study at large: The collaborator samples originated in the United States, Italy and Spain and spanned the acute and convalescent phases of COVID-19. The material from the prospective study consisted of cDNA or gDNA derived from T cells, B-cell-depleted T cells, or PBMCs. Subjects who had been exposed to COVID-19, were actively infected with it, or had recovered from it provided the deeply sampled blood TCRbeta repertoires that made up the dataset. A freely available public database, intended as a resource for researchers studying the immune response to SARS-CoV-2, is where the repertoires were released. The samples were drawn from two sources: the first 160 participants of the ongoing ImmuneRACE study, and fewer than 1,500 subjects contributed by 6 global collaborators. A de-identified subject ID, COVID-19 status, age in years and sex were almost always included in the sample metadata. Where HLA class I and class II types were available, the types were taken from metadata supplied by the sample provider, not from assay-based typing.

The CDR3 contains 13 residues, cysteine and phenylalanine counted. Only the CDR3 DNA stays, 39 bases, in frame from base 1. Whole blood was collected in K2EDTA tubes by collaborating institutions according to the institutions' own protocols. For TCRbeta analysis, collaborators shipped samples as frozen whole blood, isolated PBMCs, or DNA extracted from either of those sample types. TCRbeta CDR3 regions were amplified from genomic DNA by means of the immunoSEQ Assay, a bias-controlled multiplex PCR. The paper's processing steps were these. Nucleated cell counts per sample were estimated from amplification of reference gene primers within the assay. To quantify the absolute abundance of each unique TCRbeta CDR3 rearrangement, sequence reads were collapsed and filtered. For each sample, productive Simpson clonality was calculated as the square root of Simpson's diversity index across productive rearrangements. The source is immuneACCESS, and TCRdb retained only in-frame sequences with V and J called. Part of the clones is not carried over; for the studies checked, unresolved V genes explain less than half of this, and the remainder is unexplained. The V and J calls and clone size come from that table; D and trimming were worked out from the DNA. This sample comprises fewer than 300,000 clones, 85% of them detected only once. The ten largest clones take up around 5.5% of the sample.

The research as a whole found: The quantity of clinical and demographic metadata differed by source and by participant and was supplied without curation.

This clone was counted a single time. Its specific antigen is unknown. No base quality values were provided; no much bigger clone lies one nucleotide off. This receptor was taken from a man in his fifties with active or convalescent COVID-19. The chain couples TRBV12-2 to TRBJ2-7; the table's D call, TRBD2, has no DNA check behind it. TRBV12-2 counts as a pseudogene. The source material was peripheral blood. The CDR3 corresponds to CAITIRSSYEQYF. Read as DNA, the sequence is TGTGCAATCACCATTAGGAGCTCCTACGAGCAGTACTTC.